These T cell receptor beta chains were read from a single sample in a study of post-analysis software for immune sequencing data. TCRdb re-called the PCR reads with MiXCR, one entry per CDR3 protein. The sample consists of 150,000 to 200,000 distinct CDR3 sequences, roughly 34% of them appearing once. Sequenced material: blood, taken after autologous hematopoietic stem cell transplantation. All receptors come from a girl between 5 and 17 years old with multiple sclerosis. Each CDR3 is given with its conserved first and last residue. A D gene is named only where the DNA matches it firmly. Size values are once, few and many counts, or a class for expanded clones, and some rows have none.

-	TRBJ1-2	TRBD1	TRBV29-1	TGCAGCGTCGTGGGACAGCTCGGAGGCTACACCTTC	CSVVGQLGGYTF
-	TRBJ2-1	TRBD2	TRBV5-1	TGCGCCAGCAGCTTGATCGGCGGGAGGGCCGTATACAATGAGCAGTTCTTC	CASSLIGGRAVYNEQFF
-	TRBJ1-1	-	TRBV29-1	TGCAGCGTCAATCACGGGAACACTGAAGCTTTCTTT	CSVNHGNTEAFF
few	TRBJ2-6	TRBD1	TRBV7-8	TGTGCCAGCGCCCCTTTGGACAGGGCTGGGGCCAACGTCCTGACTTTC	CASAPLDRAGANVLTF
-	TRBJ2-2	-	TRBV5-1	TGCACCAGCAGCCCGGATCTTTCGCCCACCGGGGAGCTGTTTTTT	CTSSPDLSPTGELFF
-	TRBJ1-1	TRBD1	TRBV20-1	TGCAGTGCTAGAGATCCCGCCAGGGGGGGCACTGAAGCTTTCTTT	CSARDPARGGTEAFF
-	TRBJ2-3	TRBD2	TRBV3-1	TGTGCCAGCAGCTCATTCCGGGAGGGCCGGACAGATACGCAGTATTTT	CASSSFREGRTDTQYF
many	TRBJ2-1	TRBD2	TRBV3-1	TGTGCCAGCAGCCGACTGGGGACTAGCGGACCCTTGAGTGAGCAGTTCTTC	CASSRLGTSGPLSEQFF
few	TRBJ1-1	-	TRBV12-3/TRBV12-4	TGTGCCAACAACAGGGCGACTGAAGCTTTCTTT	CANNRATEAFF
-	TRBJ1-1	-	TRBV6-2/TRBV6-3	TGTGCCAGCAGTTACGGACGCCTTGAAGCTTTCTTT	CASSYGRLEAFF
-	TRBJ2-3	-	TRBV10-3	TGTGCCATCAGCGCCCCAGCGCCTGTCACAGATACGCAGTATTTT	CAISAPAPVTDTQYF
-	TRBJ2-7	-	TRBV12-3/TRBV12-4	TGTGCCAGCAGTCGGCACGGGGAAAGGTCCTACGAGCAGTACTTC	CASSRHGERSYEQYF
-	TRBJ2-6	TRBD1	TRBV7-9	TGTGCCAGCAGCTCGGACAGGACCTCTGGGGCCAACGTCCTGACTTTC	CASSSDRTSGANVLTF
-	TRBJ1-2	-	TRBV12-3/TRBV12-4	TGTGCCAGCAGTATCCAGGCAGAGGGGGGCTACACCTTC	CASSIQAEGGYTF
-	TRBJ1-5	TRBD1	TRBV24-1	TGTGCCACCAGTGCCACCGGACAGGGGATGGATCAGCCCCAGCATTTT	CATSATGQGMDQPQHF
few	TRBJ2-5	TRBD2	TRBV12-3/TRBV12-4	TGTGCCAGCAGTTCCCGACTAGCGGGAGGTGAGACCCAGTACTTC	CASSSRLAGGETQYF
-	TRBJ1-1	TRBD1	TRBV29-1	TGCAGCGGGCACAGGGGGGCTGAAGCTTTCTTT	CSGHRGAEAFF
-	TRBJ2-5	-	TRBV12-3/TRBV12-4	TGTGCCAGCAGTTTACCGGGGCGCCCCGAGACCCAGTACTTC	CASSLPGRPETQYF
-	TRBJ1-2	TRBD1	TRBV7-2	TGTGCCAGCAGCCCCAGCTTGGACAGGGATTATGGCTACACCTTC	CASSPSLDRDYGYTF
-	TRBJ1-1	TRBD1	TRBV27	TGTGCCAGCAGTTTAGTGGCAGGGGGCGAGAACACTGAAGCTTTCTTT	CASSLVAGGENTEAFF
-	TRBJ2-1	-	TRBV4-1	TGCGCCAGCAGCCGGACTGAGGGGGGGCTTGATGAGCAGATCTTC	CASSRTEGGLDEQIF
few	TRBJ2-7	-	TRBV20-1	TGCAGTGCTAGAGATCTTCTTTTTGAGCCCTTACGGAGTGGCTACGAGCAGTACTTC	CSARDLLFEPLRSGYEQYF
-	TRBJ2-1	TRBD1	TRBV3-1	TGTGCCAGCAGCCAAGGGACAGGGGCCGGTGAGCAGTTCTTC	CASSQGTGAGEQFF
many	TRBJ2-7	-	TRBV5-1	TGCGCCAGCAGGACCGGCTTCCTCCCTTACGAGCAGTACTTC	CASRTGFLPYEQYF
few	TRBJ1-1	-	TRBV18	TGTGCCAGCTCACCACCGCGAGGGGACACTGAAGCTTTCTTT	CASSPPRGDTEAFF
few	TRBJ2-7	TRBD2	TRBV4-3	TGCGCCAGCAGCCAACTAGCGGGTCACGAGCAGTACTTC	CASSQLAGHEQYF
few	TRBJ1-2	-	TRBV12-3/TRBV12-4	TGTGCCAGCAGTTTGGGGTATGATTATGGGGATGGCTACACCTTC	CASSLGYDYGDGYTF
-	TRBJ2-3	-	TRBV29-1	TGCAGCGTTGAGGGGCGGGAATCCACAGATACGCAGTATTTT	CSVEGRESTDTQYF
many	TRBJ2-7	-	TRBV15	TGTGCCACCTCCACCAATTCAGCTCGCGAGCAGTACTTC	CATSTNSAREQYF
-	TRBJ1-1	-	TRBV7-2	TGTGCCAGCAGCGCCCGGGGACTCACTGAAGCTTTCTTT	CASSARGLTEAFF
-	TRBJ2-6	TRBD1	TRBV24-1	TGTGCCACCAGTGGAGGGGGCAGCATCTCTGGGGCCAACGTCCTGACTTTC	CATSGGGSISGANVLTF